These 26 T cell receptor beta chains came from one sample sequenced in a study of molecular identifiers for immune sequencing clone quantification. MiXCR, applied by TCRdb to the PCR reads, yields one record per CDR3 protein. Of about 640,000 distinct CDR3 sequences listed, less than 20% were seen once; the top ten hold roughly 0.9%. Sequenced material: naive CD8+ T cells from blood, with Jurkat cell RNA spiked in. Subset here: FACS-sorted CD8+CD4-CCR7+CD45RA+ naive T cells. These TCRs come from a human donor in good health. Some libraries in this study had Jurkat cell RNA spiked in.

This clonotype was counted many times. CDR3 region: CASSLGALVNTEAFF. The CDR3 nucleotides are TGTGCCAGCAGCTTGGGGGCTCTCGTGAACACTGAAGCTTTCTTT. The rearrangement links TRBV11-2 to TRBJ1-1, with D possibly TRBD1 on 6 matching bases. This CDR3 is 15 amino acids long. Trimming took off 3 bases at V and 0 bases at J, with 11 bases between the two ends. Germline loops: CDR1 SGHAT, CDR2 FQNNGV.

In nucleotides, the CDR3 is TGTGCCAGCAGCTTAGGATGGGGACTCCAGCGGGACGAGCAGTACTTC. Translation gives CASSLGWGLQRDEQYF. The chain joins TRBV11-2 to TRBJ2-7; the D gene is possibly TRBD2 (6 bases). The V end was cut by 1 base, the J end by 5 bases, with 18 bases between. This CDR3 contains 16 residues. Germline V gene sequence: CDR1 SGHAT, CDR2 FQNNGV. Supplemented by reference TRBV11-2 and TRBJ2-7, the full variable domain reads EAGVAQSPRYKIIEKRQSVAFWCNPISGHATLYWYQQILGQGPKLLIQFQNNGVVDDSQLPKDRFSAERLKGVDSTLKIQPAKLEDSAVYLCASSLGWGLQRDEQYFGPGTRLTVT.

In regard to this clonotype: A much larger clone differs by one base, so this may be a read error. V and J are TRBV2 and TRBJ2-3; 9 nucleotides line up with TRBD2. This CDR3 contains 16 residues. Germline V gene data show CDR1 as SNHLY and CDR2 as FYNNEI. The CDR3 loop is CASSEEAGGPLDTLYF. In DNA, the CDR3 is TGTGCCAGCAGTGAAGAGGCGGGAGGGCCCCTAGATACGCTGTATTTT. Using reference TRBV2 and TRBJ2-3 for the parts outside the CDR3, the full variable domain is EPEVTQTPSHQVTQMGQEVILRCVPISNHLYFYWYRQILGQKVEFLVSFYNNEISEKSEIFDDQFSVERPDGSNFTLKIRSTKLEDSAMYFCASSEEAGGPLDTLYFGPGTRLTVL.

This clonotype has just one count. This may be a read error: a much more frequent sequence differs by one nucleotide. V usage is TRBV11-1 and J usage is TRBJ2-3; D is perhaps TRBD1 (6 bases). The germline CDR1 and CDR2 sequences are SGHAT and FQDESV (reference sequence). The CDR3 extends over 13 amino acids. The CDR3 sequence: CAGSDNRDDTQYF. CDR3 bases: TGTGCCGGCAGCGATAACAGGGATGATACGCAGTATTTT.

Turning to this clonotype: The CDR3 ends on some other residue instead of the conserved phenylalanine or tryptophan, so this is likely a read error. The gene calls are TRBV12-3 or TRBV12-4 and TRBJ2-2; 12 bases are shared with TRBD2. The length of the CDR3 is 16 residues. V lost 5 bases and J lost 7; bases outside the gene matches: 8. The CDR3: CASSGPSGGVIGELFS. In DNA form, the CDR3 reads TGTGCCAGCAGTGGCCCTAGCGGGGGGGTTATCGGGGAGCTGTTTTCT.

This chain connects TRBV9 to TRBJ2-2; no clear D gene. The CDR3 loop spans 13 amino acids. In germline, CDR1 is SGDLS, CDR2 YYNGEE. Trimming took off 3 bases at V and 3 bases at J, with 6 bases between the two ends. The CDR3 nucleotides are TGTGCCAGCAGCGGAAGGTACACCGGGGAGCTGTTTTTT. This sequence encodes CASSGRYTGELFF.

This clonotype was seen only a few times. The rearrangement links TRBV7-9 to TRBJ2-7; TRBD2 matches at 8 bases. Trimming took 6 bases from V and 3 from J; bases not matched to a gene: 7. This CDR3 has 14 amino acids. Germline V gene lookup returns CDR1 SEHNR and CDR2 FQNEAQ (reference sequence). The CDR3 nucleotides are TGTGCCAGCAGAAAAGCGGGAGCACTCTACGAGCAGTACTTC. Its protein is CASRKAGALYEQYF.

The chain joins TRBV28 to TRBJ2-2, with 11 bases aligning to TRBD2. Germline lookup yields CDR1 MDHEN and CDR2 SYDVKM. This CDR3 region has 17 residues. Trimming removed 4 bases from V and 6 bases from J; junction bases left unmatched: 10. CDR3 sequence (DNA): TGTGCCAGCAGTTCCGATAGCGGGAGGGTGTTCCCCGGGGAGCTGTTTTTT. Translation: CASSSDSGRVFPGELFF. Full variable domain (rest looked up from reference TRBV28 and TRBJ2-2): DVKVTQSSRYLVKRTGEKVFLECVQDMDHENMFWYRQDPGLGLRLIYFSYDVKMKEKGDIPEGYSVSREKKERFSLILESASTNQTSMYLCASSSDSGRVFPGELFFGEGSRLTVL.

V usage is TRBV2 and J usage is TRBJ1-2, with D unresolved. CDR3 length equals 16 residues. Per germline, CDR1 SNHLY and CDR2 FYNNEI. V lost 4 bases and J lost 3, with 18 bases in between. The DNA of the CDR3 is TGTGCCAGCAGTGGTAGTTCGGACGGAGAGGACTATGGCTACACCTTC. Its translation is CASSGSSDGEDYGYTF. The whole variable domain, remainder taken from reference TRBV2 and TRBJ1-2, is EPEVTQTPSHQVTQMGQEVILRCVPISNHLYFYWYRQILGQKVEFLVSFYNNEISEKSEIFDDQFSVERPDGSNFTLKIRSTKLEDSAMYFCASSGSSDGEDYGYTFGSGTRLTVV.

Ten or more counts support this clonotype. The V call is TRBV12-3 or TRBV12-4, the J call TRBJ2-3; D is ambiguous. The CDR3 has 15 amino acids. The V end lost 2 bases, the J end lost 4 bases, and 13 bases lay between the germline ends. The CDR3 nucleotides read TGTGCCAGCAGTTTATTTAGGAGTGCGTCAGATACGCAGTATTTT. This encodes CASSLFRSASDTQYF.

The sample holds many counts of this clonotype. This sequence joins TRBV19 and TRBJ1-2; the D is unclear. Trimming took 3 bases from V and 0 from J, leaving 11 bases between them. Germline CDR1 reads LNHDA; CDR2 reads SQIVND (reference sequence). The CDR3 spans 15 residues. CDR3 in amino acids: CASSIRNVANYGYTF. CDR3 nucleotide sequence: TGTGCCAGTAGTATCCGAAACGTAGCTAACTATGGCTACACCTTC.

This clonotype was detected a few times. J is TRBJ1-5 and V is TRBV2; D gene ambiguous. Trimming took 4 bases from V and 0 from J, leaving 13 bases between them. Looked up from germline, CDR1 is SNHLY and CDR2 is FYNNEI. This CDR3 spans 16 amino acids. CDR3 sequence (DNA): TGTGCCAGCAGTGCTGGAGACACATATAGCAATCAGCCCCAGCATTTT. Its translation is CASSAGDTYSNQPQHF.

On this clonotype itself: This may stem from a read error, because a much larger clone lies one nucleotide away. The chain joins TRBV12-3 or TRBV12-4 to TRBJ1-4; D is ambiguous. The CDR3 runs to 14 residues. The CDR3 DNA reads TGTGCCAGCAGTTTCTGGGGAACTAATGAAAAACTGGTTTTT. Translated, it gives CASSFWGTNEKLVF.

In its sample, this clonotype was seen a few times. J is TRBJ1-1 and V is TRBV12-3 or TRBV12-4; perhaps TRBD1 as D (6 bases). Deletions cut 6 bases from V and 6 bases from J, with 17 bases between. This CDR3 is built from 14 residues. CDR3 sequence reads: CASRPGAERAEAFF. The CDR3 region has the DNA TGTGCCAGCAGGCCAGGGGCTGAACGTGCTGAAGCTTTCTTT.

This clonotype was seen at least ten times. The chain couples TRBV4-1 to TRBJ1-6; D call uncertain. The CDR3 runs to 14 residues. The V gene lost 8 bases and the J gene lost 8 bases, with 16 bases spanning the gap. Germline values: CDR1 MGHRA, CDR2 YSYEKL. The CDR3 reads CASSWGILDSPLHF. For the CDR3, the DNA is TGCGCCAGCTCTTGGGGAATCTTAGATTCACCCCTCCACTTT.

Ten or more counts support this clonotype. The CDR3 protein is CASSLPASTDTQYF. In nucleotides, the CDR3 is TGTGCCAGCAGCTTACCCGCAAGCACAGATACGCAGTATTTT. The rearrangement joins TRBV7-9 to TRBJ2-3; D is ambiguous. This CDR3 contains 14 residues. Trimming took 2 bases from V and 0 from J, leaving 6 bases between them. The germline CDR1 and CDR2 sequences are SEHNR and FQNEAQ (reference sequence).

This clonotype was counted ten times or more. The rearrangement joins TRBV4-3 to TRBJ2-1; D is undetermined. Per the germline V gene, CDR1 is LGHNA and CDR2 is YSLEER. CDR3 length: 13 residues. Between the trimmed V and J ends, which lost 1 base and 4 bases, there was a span of 5 bases. CDR3 coding DNA: TGCGCCAGCAGCCAAGTCGGATACAATGAGCAGTTCTTC. Protein product: CASSQVGYNEQFF.

Concerning this clonotype itself: Since a much larger clone is just one base distant, this may be a read error. V gene TRBV4-3 combines with J gene TRBJ2-7; TRBD1 aligns across 8 bases. Germline lookup yields CDR1 LGHNA and CDR2 YSLEER. The CDR3 has 14 amino acids. The CDR3, as DNA: TGCGCCAGCAGCCAGATACAGGGGGGATACGAGCAGTGCTTC. This codes for CASSQIQGGYEQCF.

As to this clonotype: This may arise from a read error, as a much more abundant clone is one base away. The rearrangement uses TRBV4-2 and TRBJ1-5, with TRBD1 as a possible D gene (5 bases). From germline, CDR1 is LGHNA and CDR2 YNFKEQ. Trimming removed 3 bases from V and 6 bases from J, with 15 bases in between. The CDR3 runs to 15 residues. DNA for the CDR3: TGTGCCAGCAGCCAGGTCGGGGGGGAGTGTCAGCCCCAGCATTTT. Its translation is CASSQVGGECQPQHF.

A remark on this clonotype: A read error may be the cause here, since a much bigger clone is one base away. The chain couples TRBV7-9 to TRBJ2-5; no clear D. CDR3 length: 15 residues. V lost 5 bases, J lost 5 bases, and 18 bases lay in between. Germline CDR1 SEHNR, CDR2 FQNEAQ (reference sequence). CDR3 coding DNA: TGTGCCAGCAGCGTTGTCGGCGCAGGTTTGGAGACCCAGTACTTC. It is translated as CASSVVGAGLETQYF. Full variable domain (remainder filled in from reference TRBV7-9 and TRBJ2-5): DTGVSQNPRHKITKRGQNVTFRCDPISEHNRLYWYRQTLGQGPEFLTYFQNEAQLEKSRLLSDRFSAERPKGSFSTLEIQRTEQGDSAMYLCASSVVGAGLETQYFGPGTRLLVL.

This clonotype was seen repeatedly, ten times or more. The chain joins TRBV4-3 to TRBJ2-6, with TRBD1 matching over 7 bases. After removal of 4 bases from V and 4 bases from J, the junction contained 7 bases not matched to a gene. The CDR3 is made up of 16 amino acids. Germline V lookup: CDR1 LGHNA, CDR2 YSLEER. CDR3 nucleotide sequence: TGCGCCAGCAGCCGAAACAGGGGCGCAGGGGCCAACGTCCTGACTTTC. It yields the protein CASSRNRGAGANVLTF.

This clonotype was counted a few times. The chain combines TRBV4-1 with TRBJ2-7; TRBD2 agrees at 8 bases. V lost 1 base, J lost 3 bases, and 8 bases stayed unmatched. Per the germline V gene, CDR1 is MGHRA and CDR2 is YSYEKL. This CDR3 is built from 16 residues. CDR3 DNA sequence: TGCGCCAGCAGCCAAGTAGGAGCTAGCGGGCACTACGAGCAGTACTTC. Translation gives CASSQVGASGHYEQYF.

This clonotype was found many times. The V gene is TRBV11-2, the J gene TRBJ2-3; TRBD2 agrees at 9 bases. Germline values: CDR1 SGHAT, CDR2 FQNNGV. CDR3 size: 15 residues. V was pared by 5 bases and J by 0 bases, with 3 bases of the junction left unmatched. The CDR3 coding sequence is TGTGCCAGCAGCCACGGACTAGCGAGCACAGATACGCAGTATTTT. It yields the protein CASSHGLASTDTQYF.

This clonotype was seen repeatedly, ten times or more. V is TRBV28 and J is TRBJ1-1; D is possibly TRBD1 (6 bases). CDR3 length: 15 amino acids. Deletions cut 4 bases from V and 10 bases from J, with 22 bases between. Germline loops: CDR1 MDHEN, CDR2 SYDVKM. DNA of the CDR3: TGTGCCAGCAGTTACGAACTTACCGGGGGGCATGGAGCTTTCTTT. Amino acids: CASSYELTGGHGAFF.

This clonotype was seen a few times. The rearrangement uses TRBV7-6 and TRBJ1-6; 8 bases map to TRBD1. V trimming: 5 bases; J trimming: 7 bases; junction bases outside the gene matches: 1. The CDR3 has 13 residues. The germline gives CDR1 SGHVS, CDR2 FNYEAQ. The DNA for the CDR3 is TGTGCCAGCAGCGACAGGGGAAATTCACCCCTCCACTTT. Protein product: CASSDRGNSPLHF. Complete variable domain (other parts from reference TRBV7-6 and TRBJ1-6): GAGVSQSPRYKVTKRGQDVALRCDPISGHVSLYWYRQALGQGPEFLTYFNYEAQQDKSGLPNDRFSAERPEGSISTLTIQRTEQRDSAMYRCASSDRGNSPLHFGNGTRLTVT.

Notes on this clonotype: Given a much more abundant clone one base away, this may be a read error. Since no conserved phenylalanine or tryptophan closes the CDR3, a read error is the likely cause. The CDR3 loop reads CASSRRNRANIYGYTS. The CDR3, as DNA: TGTGCCAGTAGTAGAAGAAACAGGGCGAATATCTATGGCTACACCTCC. This chain joins TRBV19 and TRBJ1-2, with a weak D call TRBD1 (6 bases). The CDR3 covers 16 residues. V lost 4 bases and J 4 bases, leaving 19 bases between the germline ends. CDR1 and CDR2 from the germline V gene are LNHDA and SQIVND (reference sequence).